These T cell receptor beta chains were read from a single sample in a study of human T cells and chemical hapten exposure. One entry per CDR3 protein results from TCRdb running MiXCR on the RACE reads. Of a few hundred thousand distinct CDR3 sequences listed, over 8% were seen once; the top ten hold about 2.5%. The source material was whole blood, sampled in connection with sensitization to the hapten diphenylcyclopropenone (DPC). The receptors shown here come from a woman aged 40 to 50 with alopecia areata. Some clones in this sample may be carry-over from other donors' samples. Both conserved end residues are part of each CDR3. The order of the fields is J gene, D gene, clone size, V gene, CDR3 protein, CDR3 DNA. D genes are given only for firm matches. Clone size, where shown, is once, few, many, or a class for clones that have expanded.

J: TRBJ2-1; D: TRBD1; size: few; V: TRBV6-5; CDR3: CASWDRGRNDEQFF; DNA: TGTGCCAGCTGGGACAGGGGGCGAAACGATGAGCAGTTCTTC
J: TRBJ2-2; D: TRBD2; size: NA; V: TRBV28; CDR3: CASSPGTSGYRGTGELFF; DNA: TGTGCCAGCAGTCCCGGGACTAGCGGGTATCGAGGCACCGGGGAGCTGTTTTTT
J: TRBJ1-4; D: NA; size: few; V: TRBV7-2; CDR3: CASSSTNEKLFF; DNA: TGTGCCAGCAGCTCAACTAATGAAAAACTGTTTTTT
J: TRBJ2-1; D: TRBD2; size: NA; V: TRBV4-1; CDR3: CASSQGDSGSWDEQFF; DNA: TGCGCCAGCAGCCAGGGAGATAGCGGGAGTTGGGATGAGCAGTTCTTC
J: TRBJ1-3; D: NA; size: many; V: TRBV7-9; CDR3: CASSQGQRNTIYF; DNA: TGTGCCAGCAGCCAAGGACAGAGAAACACCATATATTTT
J: TRBJ2-1; D: TRBD2; size: few; V: TRBV7-2; CDR3: CASSPLAGARDEQFF; DNA: TGTGCCAGCAGCCCGCTAGCGGGAGCGAGGGATGAGCAGTTCTTC
J: TRBJ2-7; D: NA; size: many; V: TRBV4-1; CDR3: CASSGAAYEQYF; DNA: TGCGCCAGCAGCGGGGCTGCCTACGAGCAGTACTTC
J: TRBJ2-1; D: NA; size: NA; V: TRBV7-2; CDR3: CASSSEALNEQFF; DNA: TGTGCCAGCAGCTCGGAAGCCCTCAATGAGCAGTTCTTC
J: TRBJ1-1; D: NA; size: NA; V: TRBV6-5; CDR3: CASSYAPGATEAFF; DNA: TGTGCCAGCAGTTACGCGCCGGGGGCCACTGAAGCTTTCTTT
J: TRBJ2-1; D: TRBD2; size: NA; V: TRBV10-3; CDR3: CAISGSSGDSYNEQFF; DNA: TGTGCCATCAGTGGTTCTAGCGGAGACTCCTACAATGAGCAGTTCTTC
J: TRBJ1-5; D: TRBD1; size: NA; V: TRBV12-3/TRBV12-4; CDR3: CASSPGTGGRQPQHF; DNA: TGTGCCAGCAGCCCCGGGACAGGGGGCAGGCAGCCCCAGCATTTT
J: TRBJ2-1; D: TRBD2; size: many; V: TRBV29-1; CDR3: CSAQGGRSYNEQFF; DNA: TGCAGCGCTCAGGGCGGGAGGTCATACAATGAGCAGTTCTTC
J: TRBJ1-1; D: NA; size: few; V: TRBV9; CDR3: CASSGTANTEAFF; DNA: TGTGCCAGCAGCGGGACAGCGAACACTGAAGCTTTCTTT
J: TRBJ2-3; D: TRBD2; size: NA; V: TRBV12-3/TRBV12-4; CDR3: CASSPSGSSTDTQYF; DNA: TGTGCCAGCAGCCCCAGCGGGAGTAGCACAGATACGCAGTATTTT
J: TRBJ2-5; D: TRBD2; size: few; V: TRBV9; CDR3: CASSVGLAGVETQYF; DNA: TGTGCCAGCAGCGTTGGACTAGCGGGAGTAGAGACCCAGTACTTC
J: TRBJ2-3; D: NA; size: few; V: TRBV5-1; CDR3: CASIGTGTDTQYF; DNA: TGCGCCAGCATCGGCACCGGCACAGATACGCAGTATTTT
J: TRBJ2-6; D: NA; size: few; V: TRBV12-3/TRBV12-4; CDR3: CASSLVRISSGANVLTF; DNA: TGTGCCAGCAGTTTAGTTAGGATTAGCTCTGGGGCCAACGTCCTGACTTTC
J: TRBJ2-5; D: TRBD1; size: few; V: TRBV6-2/TRBV6-3; CDR3: CASSSRQGLRKETQYF; DNA: TGTGCCAGCAGCTCGCGACAGGGGCTCAGGAAAGAGACCCAGTACTTC
J: TRBJ1-4; D: TRBD1; size: few; V: TRBV10-3; CDR3: CAISDPGTGGEKLFF; DNA: TGTGCCATCAGTGACCCTGGGACAGGAGGGGAAAAACTGTTTTTT
J: TRBJ2-3; D: NA; size: NA; V: TRBV9; CDR3: CASSVSGSSTDTQYF; DNA: TGTGCCAGCAGCGTTAGCGGATCTAGCACAGATACGCAGTATTTT
J: TRBJ2-2; D: TRBD1; size: many; V: TRBV2; CDR3: CASSLTGQGNTGELFF; DNA: TGTGCCAGCAGCTTAACGGGACAGGGAAACACCGGGGAGCTGTTTTTT
J: TRBJ1-1; D: NA; size: few; V: TRBV9; CDR3: CASSVGRATEAFF; DNA: TGTGCCAGCAGCGTGGGGAGGGCCACTGAAGCTTTCTTT
J: TRBJ2-1; D: NA; size: few; V: TRBV5-1; CDR3: CASSLEGDSYNEQFF; DNA: TGCGCCAGCAGCTTGGAAGGGGACTCCTACAATGAGCAGTTCTTC
J: TRBJ2-7; D: NA; size: few; V: TRBV20-1; CDR3: CSALRDSYEQYF; DNA: TGCAGTGCTTTACGGGACTCCTACGAGCAGTACTTC